This TCR beta chain was identified during a study of T cells in Graves' hyperthyroidism and ophthalmopathy. About this clonotype: Sequence at one end of the junction differs from germline and may be a read error.

Researchers took RNA transcripts and amplified the TCR beta CDR3 regions from them. TCR CDR3 regions were first amplified by RT-PCR with HTBI primers. TCRdb independently ran MiXCR on the multiplex PCR reads; one entry per CDR3 protein. The table lists some 490,000 distinct CDR3 sequences, around 15% of them singletons. Germline assignment: CDR1 MDHEN and CDR2 SYDVKM. The CDR3 has 13 residues. Used for diagnoses were clinical symptoms, serum thyroxine and TRAb, thyroid ultrasound and orbital computed tomography. The chain joins TRBV28 to TRBJ2-7, with TRBD1 identical over 8 bases. This clonotype was sampled from a woman in her thirties with Graves' ophthalmopathy. Sequencing used blood. The CDR3 nucleotides read TGTGCCAGCAGATCGACAGGGGTCTACGAGCGGTACTTC. It specifies CASRSTGVYERYF.